This paragraph covers one TCR beta chain sequence. Its specificity is not known. The method was immunoSEQ multiplex PCR; TCRdb's version includes in-frame clones alone and lacks a portion of them. The sample has around 450,000 clones; 75% to 85% are singletons. The sample originates from a study of shared clonotypes between healthy human individuals. Study-level points and caveats: Blood was the sole source, and tissue repertoires probably differ.

CDR3 length equals 18 residues. V usage is TRBV21-1 and J usage is TRBJ2-4; TRBD1 is taken as the D call from the table, unchecked against the DNA. TRBV21-1 is flagged as a pseudogene. The specimen sequenced was PBMCs. The sequence came from a woman aged 40 to 50 in good health. Some clones in this sample may be carry-over from other donors' samples. The CDR3 sequence: CASSKAWGLRLAKNIQYF. Written as DNA, the CDR3 is TGTGCCAGCAGCAAAGCATGGGGGCTCAGACTAGCCAAAAACATTCAGTACTTC.